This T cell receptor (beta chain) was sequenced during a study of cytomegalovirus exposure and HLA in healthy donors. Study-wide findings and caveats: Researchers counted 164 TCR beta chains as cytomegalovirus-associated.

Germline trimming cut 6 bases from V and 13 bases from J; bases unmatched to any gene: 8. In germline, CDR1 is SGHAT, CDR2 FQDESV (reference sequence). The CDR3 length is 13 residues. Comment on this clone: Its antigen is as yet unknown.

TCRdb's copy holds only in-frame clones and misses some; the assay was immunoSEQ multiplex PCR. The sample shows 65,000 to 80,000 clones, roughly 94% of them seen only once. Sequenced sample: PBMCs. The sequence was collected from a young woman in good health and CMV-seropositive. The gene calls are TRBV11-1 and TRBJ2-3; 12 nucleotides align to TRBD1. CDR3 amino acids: CASSSGDRGPKYF. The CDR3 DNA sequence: TGTGCCAGCAGTTCGGGGGACAGGGGGCCAAAGTATTTT.